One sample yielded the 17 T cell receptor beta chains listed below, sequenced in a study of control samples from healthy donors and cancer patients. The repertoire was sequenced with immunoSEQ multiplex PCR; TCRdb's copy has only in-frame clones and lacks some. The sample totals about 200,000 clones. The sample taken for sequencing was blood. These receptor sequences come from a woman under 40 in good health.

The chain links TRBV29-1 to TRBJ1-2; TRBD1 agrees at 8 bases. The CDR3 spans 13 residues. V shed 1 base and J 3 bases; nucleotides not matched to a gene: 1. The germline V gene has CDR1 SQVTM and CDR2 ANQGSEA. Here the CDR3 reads CSVEGTGYYGYTF. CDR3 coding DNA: TGCAGCGTTGAAGGGACAGGGTACTATGGCTACACCTTC.

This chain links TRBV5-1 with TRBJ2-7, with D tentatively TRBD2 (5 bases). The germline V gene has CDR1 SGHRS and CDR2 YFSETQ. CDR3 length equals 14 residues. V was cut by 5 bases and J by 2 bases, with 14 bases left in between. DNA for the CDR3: TGCGCCAGCAGGCCACAAGGAGGACCCTACGAGCAGTACTTC. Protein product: CASRPQGGPYEQYF.

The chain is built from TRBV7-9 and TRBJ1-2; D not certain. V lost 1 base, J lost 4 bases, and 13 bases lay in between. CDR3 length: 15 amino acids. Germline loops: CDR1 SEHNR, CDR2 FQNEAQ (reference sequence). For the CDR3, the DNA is TGTGCCAGCAGCTTAGTGGGCCAGCCGATCTATGGCTACACCTTC. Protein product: CASSLVGQPIYGYTF.

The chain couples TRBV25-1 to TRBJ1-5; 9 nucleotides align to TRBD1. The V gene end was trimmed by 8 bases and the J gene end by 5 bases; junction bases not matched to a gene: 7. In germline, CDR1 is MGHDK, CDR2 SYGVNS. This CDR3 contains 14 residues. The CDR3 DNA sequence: TGTGCCAGCCTTGACAGGGGGGGATATCAGCCCCAGCATTTT. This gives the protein CASLDRGGYQPQHF.

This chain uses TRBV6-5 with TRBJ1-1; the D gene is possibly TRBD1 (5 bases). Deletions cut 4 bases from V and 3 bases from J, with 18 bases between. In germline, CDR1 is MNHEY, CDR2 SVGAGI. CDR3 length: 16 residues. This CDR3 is CASSSWGKARDTEAFF. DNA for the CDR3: TGTGCCAGCAGTTCCTGGGGGAAGGCTAGGGACACTGAAGCTTTCTTT.

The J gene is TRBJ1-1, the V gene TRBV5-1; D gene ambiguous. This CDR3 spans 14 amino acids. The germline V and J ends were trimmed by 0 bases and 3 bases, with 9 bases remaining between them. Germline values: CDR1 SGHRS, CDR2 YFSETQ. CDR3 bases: TGCGCCAGCAGCTTGGATGGGAGAGACACTGAAGCTTTCTTT. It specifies CASSLDGRDTEAFF.

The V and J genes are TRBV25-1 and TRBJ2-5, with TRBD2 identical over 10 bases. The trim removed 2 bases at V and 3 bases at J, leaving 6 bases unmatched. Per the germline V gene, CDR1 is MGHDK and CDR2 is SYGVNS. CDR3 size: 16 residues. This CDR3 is CASSEGSGGVKETQYF. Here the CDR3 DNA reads TGTGCCAGCAGTGAAGGGAGCGGGGGGGTCAAAGAGACCCAGTACTTC.

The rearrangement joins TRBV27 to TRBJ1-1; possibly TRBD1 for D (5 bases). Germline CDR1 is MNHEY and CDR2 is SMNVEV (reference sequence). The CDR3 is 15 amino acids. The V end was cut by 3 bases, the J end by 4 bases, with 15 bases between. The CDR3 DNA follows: TGTGCCAGCAGTTTTTTCGGTCAGGGCTCCACTGAAGCTTTCTTT. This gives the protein CASSFFGQGSTEAFF.

The CDR3, as DNA: TGTGCCATCAGTGAGACTAAGGGGGGCTACACCTTC. Translated: CAISETKGGYTF. The rearrangement links TRBV10-3 to TRBJ1-2, with D possibly being TRBD1 (5 bases). Trimming pared 2 bases from V and 8 bases from J, leaving 9 bases between. The CDR3 runs to 12 residues. CDR1 is ENHRY and CDR2 is SYGVKD in the germline V gene.

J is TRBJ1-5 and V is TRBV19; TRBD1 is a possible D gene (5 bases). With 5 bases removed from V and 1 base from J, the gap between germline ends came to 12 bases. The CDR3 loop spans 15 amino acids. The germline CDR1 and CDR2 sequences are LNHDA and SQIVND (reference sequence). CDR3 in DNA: TGTGCCAGTAGTCTTGGGACTCGGAGCAATCAGCCCCAGCATTTT. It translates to CASSLGTRSNQPQHF.

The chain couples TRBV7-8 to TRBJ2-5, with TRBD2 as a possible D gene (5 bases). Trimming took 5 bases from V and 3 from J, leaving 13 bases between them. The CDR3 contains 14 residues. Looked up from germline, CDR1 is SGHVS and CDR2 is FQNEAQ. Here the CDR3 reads CASSLPFGEETQYF. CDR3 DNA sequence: TGTGCCAGCAGCCTCCCATTCGGGGAAGAGACCCAGTACTTC.

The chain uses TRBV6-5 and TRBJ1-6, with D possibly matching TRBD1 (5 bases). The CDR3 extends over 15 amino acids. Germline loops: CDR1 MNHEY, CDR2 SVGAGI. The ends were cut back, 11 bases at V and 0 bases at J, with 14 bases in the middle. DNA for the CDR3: TGTGCCGGGGGGGAGCAGGTCTCCTATAATTCACCCCTCCACTTT. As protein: CAGGEQVSYNSPLHF.

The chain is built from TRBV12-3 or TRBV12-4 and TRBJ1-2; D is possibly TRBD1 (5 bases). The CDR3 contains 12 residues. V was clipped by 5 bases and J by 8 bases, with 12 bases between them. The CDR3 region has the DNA TGTGCCAGCAGTCCGGGGCGTGGGGGCTACACCTTC. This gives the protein CASSPGRGGYTF.

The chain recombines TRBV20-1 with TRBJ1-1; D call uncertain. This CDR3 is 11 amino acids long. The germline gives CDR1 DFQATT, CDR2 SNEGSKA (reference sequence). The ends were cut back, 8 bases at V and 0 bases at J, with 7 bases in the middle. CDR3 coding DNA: TGCAGTCAAGTATTGAACACTGAAGCTTTCTTT. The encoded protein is CSQVLNTEAFF.

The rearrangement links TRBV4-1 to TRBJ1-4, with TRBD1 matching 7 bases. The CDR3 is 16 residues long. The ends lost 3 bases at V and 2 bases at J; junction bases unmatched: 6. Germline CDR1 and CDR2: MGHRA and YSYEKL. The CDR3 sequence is CASSQQKGATNEKLFF. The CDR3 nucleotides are TGCGCCAGCAGCCAGCAAAAGGGGGCGACTAATGAAAAACTGTTTTTT.

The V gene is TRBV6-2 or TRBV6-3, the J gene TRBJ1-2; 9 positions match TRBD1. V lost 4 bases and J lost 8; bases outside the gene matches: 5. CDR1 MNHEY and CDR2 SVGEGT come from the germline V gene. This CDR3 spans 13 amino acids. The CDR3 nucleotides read TGTGCCAGCAGTTCACAGGGGGCATACGGCTACACCTTC. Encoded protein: CASSSQGAYGYTF.

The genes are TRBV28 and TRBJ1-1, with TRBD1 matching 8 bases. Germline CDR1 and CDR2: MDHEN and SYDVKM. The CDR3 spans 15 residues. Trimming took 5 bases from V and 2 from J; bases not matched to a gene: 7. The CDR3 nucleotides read TGTGCCAGCAGTCTCGCGGACAGGGAAAACACTGAAGCTTTCTTT. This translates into CASSLADRENTEAFF.